The 2 T cell receptor beta chains below come from one sample, sequenced in a study of blood T cell repertoires in COVID-19 (dated by TCRdb to about 2020). Library creation used the immunoSEQ multiplex PCR assay. TCRdb limited this immuneACCESS table to in-frame rearrangements with V and J called. A share of clones is missing; checked studies link under half to unresolved V genes, and the rest is unexplained. A total of more than 400,000 clones appear in this sample, around 91% of them only once. The ten top clones hold 0.6% of the sample. The sample comprised PBMCs or T cells enriched from blood (not recorded which). The receptor source for this set is a man aged 18 to 30 who had recovered from COVID-19.

This clone showed up just once. The rearrangement uses TRBV7-8 and TRBJ2-7; 14 bases fit TRBD2. CDR1 and CDR2 (germline): SGHVS, FQNEAQ. The V segment lost 5 bases and the J segment 3 bases; nucleotides outside the gene matches: 6. The CDR3 covers 16 residues. The CDR3 DNA reads as TGTGCCAGCAGCCCGGGACTAGCGGGAGTCAGCTACGAGCAGTACTTC. It is translated as CASSPGLAGVSYEQYF.

In this sample, this clone turned up once. Additional DNA sequences in this sample encode the identical CDR3. The chain couples TRBV19 to TRBJ2-2, with TRBD2 as a possible D gene (6 bases). CDR3 length: 14 residues. Looked up from germline, CDR1 is LNHDA and CDR2 is SQIVND (reference sequence). Trimming shortened V by 9 bases and J by 3 bases, and 14 bases separated the two germline ends. CDR3 bases: TGTGCCAGCCGGAGGACGGGGGACACCGGGGAGCTGTTTTTT. Protein: CASRRTGDTGELFF.